This T cell receptor (beta chain) was identified in a study of identical twins. Study-wide findings and caveats: Donors were not followed over many years; analysis was cross-sectional. With abundant cord blood beta clonotypes, insertions were fewer; memory repertoires showed no such pattern. Beta out-of-frame sequences displayed a weaker excess of sharing between twins.

This clonotype was seen ten or more times. Its target is unknown. The cDNA had a unique molecular identifier and a template-switch universal primer site. TCRdb reprocessed the 5' RACE reads via MiXCR and lists one record per CDR3 protein. The profile shows 200,000 to 300,000 distinct CDR3 sequences, 10% to 13% of them singletons. CDR1 and CDR2 (germline): SQVTM, ANQGSEA. CDR3 size: 13 residues. The V gene end was trimmed by 4 bases and the J gene end by 7 bases; junction bases not matched to a gene: 7. This chain links TRBV29-1 with TRBJ2-1; TRBD1 matches 7 bases. The receptor was isolated from a man over 45 in good health. Input material: memory T cells sorted from blood. This CDR3 is CSVARTGVNEQFF. Here the CDR3 DNA reads TGCAGCGTTGCGCGAACAGGGGTGAATGAGCAGTTCTTC.